The 13 T cell receptor beta chains in this list originate from one sample, sequenced in a study of T cells in Graves' hyperthyroidism and ophthalmopathy. The investigators amplified TCR beta CDR3 regions from RNA transcripts. The TCR CDR3 first-round RT-PCR relied on the HTBI primer set. TCRdb re-called the multiplex PCR reads with MiXCR, one entry per CDR3 protein. The sample yields roughly 61,000 distinct CDR3 sequences, about 53% seen once. What was sequenced was blood. These receptors originate from a woman aged 55-69 years with Graves' ophthalmopathy.

The CDR3 sequence: CSARGTSGGAREQFF. The CDR3 bases are TGCAGTGCTAGAGGGACTAGCGGGGGGGCGCGCGAGCAGTTCTTC. V is TRBV20-1 and J is TRBJ2-1; 15 bases are a match to TRBD2. The germline CDR1 and CDR2 sequences are DFQATT and SNEGSKA (reference sequence). CDR3 size: 15 residues. After removal of 1 base from V and 10 bases from J, the junction contained 5 bases not matched to a gene.

At least ten counts were recorded for this clonotype. A read error may produce the germline difference seen at one junction end. The chain couples TRBV6-5 to TRBJ2-1; the match to TRBD1 covers 8 bases. CDR3 length: 15 residues. Looked up from germline, CDR1 is MNHEY and CDR2 is SVGAGI. In DNA, the CDR3 is TGTGCCAGCAGTCCCCGGGACAGGTCCTTCAATGAGCAGTTCTTC. Translating gives CASSPRDRSFNEQFF.

This clonotype has a handful of counts. V is TRBV20-1 and J is TRBJ2-2, with D possibly matching TRBD1 (6 bases). CDR1 and CDR2 (germline): DFQATT, SNEGSKA (reference sequence). Trimming cost V 2 bases and J 7 bases, with 14 bases left between them. CDR3 length: 14 amino acids. The CDR3 DNA follows: TGCAGTGCTAGACACAGGGATAAGGGCGGGGAGCTGTTTTTT. Protein product: CSARHRDKGGELFF.

This clonotype was recorded at least ten times. The chain links TRBV9 to TRBJ2-1; D uncertain. The CDR3 totals 15 residues. V dropped 5 bases and J dropped 8 bases, with 20 bases sitting between them. Germline-derived CDR1 and CDR2 are SGDLS and YYNGEE. In DNA form, the CDR3 reads TGTGCCAGCAGTCTGAGGTGGAGTACCGTGTATGAGCAGTTCTTC. Translated, it gives CASSLRWSTVYEQFF.

About this clonotype: It is likely a read error, because the conserved phenylalanine at the end of the CDR3 is missing. The DNA is left out, because the CDR3 cannot be placed on it with certainty; the CDR3 is given as TCRdb lists it. The V call is TRBV6-6, the J call TRBJ1-1. Germline CDR1 reads MNHNY; CDR2 reads SVGAGI (reference sequence). The CDR3 region is 10 residues in length, termini included. CDR3 residues: CASNGVAVTS.

V and J are TRBV7-6 and TRBJ2-1; 9 bases align to TRBD2. CDR3 length: 14 residues. After removal of 5 bases from V and 6 bases from J, the junction contained 5 bases not matched to a gene. Germline CDR1 is SGHVS and CDR2 is FNYEAQ. The CDR3 DNA sequence: TGTGCCAGCAGCCAAGGACTAGCGAGCAATGAGCAGTTCTTC. It is translated as CASSQGLASNEQFF.

This clonotype was counted ten times or more. J is TRBJ2-7 and V is TRBV7-9; D is perhaps TRBD1 (5 bases). CDR1 is SEHNR, CDR2 FQNEAQ, per germline (reference sequence). Deletions cut 5 bases from V and 5 bases from J, with 10 bases between. The CDR3 sequence is 12 residues long. The CDR3 region is CASSPPGHEQYF. DNA for the CDR3: TGTGCCAGCAGCCCGCCAGGGCACGAGCAGTACTTC.

Ten or more counts support this clonotype. The J gene is TRBJ1-2, the V gene TRBV11-2; 8 bases are shared with TRBD1. The CDR3 is made up of 15 amino acids. V lost 0 bases to trimming and J lost 6 bases; unmatched junction nucleotides: 6. In germline, CDR1 is SGHAT, CDR2 FQNNGV. CDR3: CASSLDLGQEDGYTF. The CDR3 nucleotides read TGTGCCAGCAGCTTAGATTTGGGACAGGAGGATGGCTACACCTTC.

This chain connects TRBV5-6 to TRBJ1-5; 7 bases are shared with TRBD1. Trimming took 0 bases from V and 0 from J; bases not matched to a gene: 3. The CDR3 consists of 16 residues. Germline CDR1 and CDR2: SGHDT and YYEEEE. CDR3 loop: CASSLGDRNSNQPQHF. DNA of the CDR3: TGTGCCAGCAGCTTGGGGGACAGAAATAGCAATCAGCCCCAGCATTTT.

The genes are TRBV7-2 and TRBJ1-2, with 8 bases fitting TRBD1. The CDR3 runs 16 residues. V was clipped by 5 bases and J by 3 bases; unmatched bases: 11. The V gene's germline CDR1 is SGHTA and CDR2 FQGNSA. CDR3 coding DNA: TGTGCCAGCAGCACATGGACAGGGAATGGTGACTATGGCTACACCTTC. Amino acids: CASSTWTGNGDYGYTF.

This clonotype was picked up many times. DNA of the CDR3: TGTGCCAGCAGCGTAGGGCAGGGGGAGAACATTCAGTACTTC. Residues: CASSVGQGENIQYF. The V call is TRBV9, the J call TRBJ2-4; 7 bases agree with TRBD1. Germline trimming cut 0 bases from V and 7 bases from J; bases unmatched to any gene: 4. Germline values: CDR1 SGDLS, CDR2 YYNGEE. This CDR3 has 14 amino acids.

The chain uses TRBV11-3 and TRBJ2-5, with TRBD2 matching over 9 bases. Trimming took 1 base from V and 5 from J; bases not matched to a gene: 11. The CDR3 has 17 residues. Germline lookup yields CDR1 SGHNT and CDR2 YENEEA. CDR3 sequence: CASSLVGSGSYNETQYF. The CDR3 DNA reads as TGTGCCAGCAGCTTAGTTGGTAGCGGGAGTTACAATGAGACCCAGTACTTC.

In this sample, this clonotype turned up once. The gene calls are TRBV6-4 and TRBJ1-2, with 10 bases identical to TRBD1. The V and J ends lost 8 bases and 6 bases, in that order; junction bases with no gene match: 6. Germline V gives CDR1 MRHNA, CDR2 SNTAGT. The CDR3 runs 13 residues. For the CDR3, the DNA is TGTGCCAGCGGGGCGACAGGGGGCCATGGCTACACCTTC. The encoded protein is CASGATGGHGYTF.